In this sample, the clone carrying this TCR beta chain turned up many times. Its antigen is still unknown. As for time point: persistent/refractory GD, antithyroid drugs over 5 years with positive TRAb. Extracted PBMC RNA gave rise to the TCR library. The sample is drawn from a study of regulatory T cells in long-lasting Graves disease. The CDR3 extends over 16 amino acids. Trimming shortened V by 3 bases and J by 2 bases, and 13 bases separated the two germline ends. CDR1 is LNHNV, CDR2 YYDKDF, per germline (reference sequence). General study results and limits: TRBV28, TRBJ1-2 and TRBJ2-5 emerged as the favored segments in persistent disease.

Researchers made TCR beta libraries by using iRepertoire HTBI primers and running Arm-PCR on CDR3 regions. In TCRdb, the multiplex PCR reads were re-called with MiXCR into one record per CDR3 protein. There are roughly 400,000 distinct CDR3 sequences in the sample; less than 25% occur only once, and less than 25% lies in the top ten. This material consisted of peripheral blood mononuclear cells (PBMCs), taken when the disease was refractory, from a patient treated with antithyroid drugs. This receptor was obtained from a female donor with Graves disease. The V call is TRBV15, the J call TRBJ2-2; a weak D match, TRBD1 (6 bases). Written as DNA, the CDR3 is TGTGCCACCAGCAGTTGGGGGCAGGGAAACACCGGGGAGCTGTTTTTT. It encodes CATSSWGQGNTGELFF.